This TCR beta chain originates from a study of multiple sclerosis patients with progressive multifocal leukoencephalopathy. CDR3 length equals 15 residues. V lost 0 bases to trimming and J lost 6 bases; unmatched junction nucleotides: 3. CDR1 is SGHVS, CDR2 FNYEAQ, per germline. Time point of the sample: time of PML onset. Here immunoSEQ multiplex PCR was the method, and the copy in TCRdb shows in-frame clones only, minus some. The data show approximately 35,000 clones, more than 75% seen once. V is TRBV7-6 and J is TRBJ2-5, with 11 bases aligning to TRBD2. The sequencing used PBMCs, collected from a patient treated with natalizumab. This clonotype originated in a human donor with progressive multifocal leukoencephalopathy. The CDR3 spells CASSLALAGGQTQYF. DNA of the CDR3: TGTGCCAGCAGCTTAGCTCTAGCGGGAGGTCAGACCCAGTACTTC. The full variable domain, rest sourced from reference TRBV7-6 and TRBJ2-5, is GAGVSQSPRYKVTKRGQDVALRCDPISGHVSLYWYRQALGQGPEFLTYFNYEAQQDKSGLPNDRFSAERPEGSISTLTIQRTEQRDSAMYRCASSLALAGGQTQYFGPGTRLLVL.